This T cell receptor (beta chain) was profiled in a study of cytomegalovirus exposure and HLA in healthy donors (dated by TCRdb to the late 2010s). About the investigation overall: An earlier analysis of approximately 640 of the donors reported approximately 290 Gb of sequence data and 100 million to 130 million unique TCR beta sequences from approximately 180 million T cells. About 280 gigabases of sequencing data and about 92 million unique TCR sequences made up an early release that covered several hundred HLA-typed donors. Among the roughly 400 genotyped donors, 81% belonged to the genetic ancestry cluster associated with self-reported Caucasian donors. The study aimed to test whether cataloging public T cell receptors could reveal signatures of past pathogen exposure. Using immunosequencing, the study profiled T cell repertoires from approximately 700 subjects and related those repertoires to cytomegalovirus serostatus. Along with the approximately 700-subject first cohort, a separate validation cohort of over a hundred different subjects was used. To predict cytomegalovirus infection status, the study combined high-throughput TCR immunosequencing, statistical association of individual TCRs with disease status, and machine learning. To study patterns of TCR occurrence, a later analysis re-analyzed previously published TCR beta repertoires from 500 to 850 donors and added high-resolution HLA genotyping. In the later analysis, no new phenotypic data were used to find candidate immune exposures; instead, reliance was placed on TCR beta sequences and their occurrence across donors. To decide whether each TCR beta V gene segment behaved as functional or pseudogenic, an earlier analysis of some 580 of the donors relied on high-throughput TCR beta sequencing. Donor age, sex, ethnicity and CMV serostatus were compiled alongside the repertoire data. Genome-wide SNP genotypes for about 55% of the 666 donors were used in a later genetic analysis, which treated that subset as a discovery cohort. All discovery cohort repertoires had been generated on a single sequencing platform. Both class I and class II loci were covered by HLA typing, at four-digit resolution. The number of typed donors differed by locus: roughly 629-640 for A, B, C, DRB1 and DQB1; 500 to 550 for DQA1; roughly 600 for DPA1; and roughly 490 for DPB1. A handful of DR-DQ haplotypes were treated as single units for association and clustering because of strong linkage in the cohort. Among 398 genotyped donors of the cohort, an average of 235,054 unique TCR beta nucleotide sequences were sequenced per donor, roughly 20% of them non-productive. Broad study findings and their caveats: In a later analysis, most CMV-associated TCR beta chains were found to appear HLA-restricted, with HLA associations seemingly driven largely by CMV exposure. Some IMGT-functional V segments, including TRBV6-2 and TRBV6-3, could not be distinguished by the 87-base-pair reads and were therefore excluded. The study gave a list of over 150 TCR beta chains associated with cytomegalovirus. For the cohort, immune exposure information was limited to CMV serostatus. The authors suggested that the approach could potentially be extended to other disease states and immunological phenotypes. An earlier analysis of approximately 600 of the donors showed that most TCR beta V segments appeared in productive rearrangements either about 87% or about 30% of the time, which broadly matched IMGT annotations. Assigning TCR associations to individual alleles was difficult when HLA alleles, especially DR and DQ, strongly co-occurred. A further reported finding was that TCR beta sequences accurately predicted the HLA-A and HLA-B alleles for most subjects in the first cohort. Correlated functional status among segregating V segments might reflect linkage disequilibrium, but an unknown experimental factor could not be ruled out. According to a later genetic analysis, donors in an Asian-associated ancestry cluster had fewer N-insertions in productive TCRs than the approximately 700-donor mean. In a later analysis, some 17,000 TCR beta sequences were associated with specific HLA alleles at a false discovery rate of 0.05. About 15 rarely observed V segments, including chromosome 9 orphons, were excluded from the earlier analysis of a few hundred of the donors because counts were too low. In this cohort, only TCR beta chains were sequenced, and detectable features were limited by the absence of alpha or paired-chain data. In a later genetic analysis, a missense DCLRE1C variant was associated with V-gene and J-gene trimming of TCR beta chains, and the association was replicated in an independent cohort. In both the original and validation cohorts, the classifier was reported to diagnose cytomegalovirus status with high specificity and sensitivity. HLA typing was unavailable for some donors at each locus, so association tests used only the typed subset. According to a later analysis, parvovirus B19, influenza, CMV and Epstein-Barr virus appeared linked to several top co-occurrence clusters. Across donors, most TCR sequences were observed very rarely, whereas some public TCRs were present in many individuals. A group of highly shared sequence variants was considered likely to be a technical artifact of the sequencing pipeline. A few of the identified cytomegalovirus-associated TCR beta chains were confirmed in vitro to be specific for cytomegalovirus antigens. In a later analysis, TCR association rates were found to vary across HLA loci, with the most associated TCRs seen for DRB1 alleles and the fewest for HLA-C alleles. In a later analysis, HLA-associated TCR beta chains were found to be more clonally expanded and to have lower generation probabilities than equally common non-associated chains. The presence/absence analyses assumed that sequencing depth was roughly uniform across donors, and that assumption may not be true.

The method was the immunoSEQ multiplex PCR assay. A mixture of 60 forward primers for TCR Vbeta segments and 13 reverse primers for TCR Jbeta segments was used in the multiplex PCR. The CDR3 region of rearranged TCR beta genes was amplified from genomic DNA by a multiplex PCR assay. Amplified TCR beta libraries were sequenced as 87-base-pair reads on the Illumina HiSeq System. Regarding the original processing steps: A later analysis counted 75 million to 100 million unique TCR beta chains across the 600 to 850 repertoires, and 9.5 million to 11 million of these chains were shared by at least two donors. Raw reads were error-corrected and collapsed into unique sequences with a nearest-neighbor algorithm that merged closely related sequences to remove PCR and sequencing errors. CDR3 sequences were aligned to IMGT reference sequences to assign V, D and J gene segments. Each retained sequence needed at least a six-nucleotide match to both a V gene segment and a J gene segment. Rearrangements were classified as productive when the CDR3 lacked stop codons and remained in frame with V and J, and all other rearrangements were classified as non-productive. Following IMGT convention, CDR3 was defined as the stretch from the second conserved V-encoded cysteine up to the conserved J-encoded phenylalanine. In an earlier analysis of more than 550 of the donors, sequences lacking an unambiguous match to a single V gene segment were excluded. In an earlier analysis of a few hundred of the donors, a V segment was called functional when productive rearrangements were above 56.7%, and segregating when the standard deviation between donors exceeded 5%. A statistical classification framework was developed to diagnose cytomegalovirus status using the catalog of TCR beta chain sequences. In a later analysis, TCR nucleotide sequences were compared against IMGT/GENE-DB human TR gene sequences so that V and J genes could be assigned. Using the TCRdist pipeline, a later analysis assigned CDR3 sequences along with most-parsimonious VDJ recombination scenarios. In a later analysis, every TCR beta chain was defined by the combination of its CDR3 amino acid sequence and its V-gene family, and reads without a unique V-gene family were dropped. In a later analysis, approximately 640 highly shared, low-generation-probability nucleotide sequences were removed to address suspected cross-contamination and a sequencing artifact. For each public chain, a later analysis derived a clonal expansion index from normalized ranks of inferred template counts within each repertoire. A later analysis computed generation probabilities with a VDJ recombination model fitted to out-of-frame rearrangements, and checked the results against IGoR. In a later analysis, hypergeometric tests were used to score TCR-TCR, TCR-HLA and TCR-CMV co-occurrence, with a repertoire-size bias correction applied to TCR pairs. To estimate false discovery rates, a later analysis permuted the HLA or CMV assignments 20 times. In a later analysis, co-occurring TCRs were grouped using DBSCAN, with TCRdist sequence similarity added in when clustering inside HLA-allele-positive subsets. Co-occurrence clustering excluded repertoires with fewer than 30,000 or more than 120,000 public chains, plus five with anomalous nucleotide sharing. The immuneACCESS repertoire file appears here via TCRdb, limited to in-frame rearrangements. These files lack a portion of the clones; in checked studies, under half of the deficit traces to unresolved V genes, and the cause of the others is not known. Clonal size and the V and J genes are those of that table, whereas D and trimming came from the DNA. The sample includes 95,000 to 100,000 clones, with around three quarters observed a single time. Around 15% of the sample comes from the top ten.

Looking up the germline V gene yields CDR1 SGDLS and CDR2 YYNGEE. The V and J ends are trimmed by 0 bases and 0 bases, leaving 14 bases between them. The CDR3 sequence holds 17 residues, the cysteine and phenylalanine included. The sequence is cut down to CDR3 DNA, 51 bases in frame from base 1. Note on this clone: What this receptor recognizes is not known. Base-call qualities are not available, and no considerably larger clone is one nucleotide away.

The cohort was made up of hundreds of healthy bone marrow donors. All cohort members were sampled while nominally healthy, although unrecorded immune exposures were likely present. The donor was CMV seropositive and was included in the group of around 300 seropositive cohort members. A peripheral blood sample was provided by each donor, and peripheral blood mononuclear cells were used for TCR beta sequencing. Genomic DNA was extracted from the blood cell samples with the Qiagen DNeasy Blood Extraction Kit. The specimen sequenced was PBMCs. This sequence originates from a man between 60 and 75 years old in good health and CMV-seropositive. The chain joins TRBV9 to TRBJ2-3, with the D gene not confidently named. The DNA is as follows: TGTGCCAGCAGCGTAGGCGGTAGGCCCCTAAGCACAGATACGCAGTATTTT. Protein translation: CASSVGGRPLSTDTQYF.